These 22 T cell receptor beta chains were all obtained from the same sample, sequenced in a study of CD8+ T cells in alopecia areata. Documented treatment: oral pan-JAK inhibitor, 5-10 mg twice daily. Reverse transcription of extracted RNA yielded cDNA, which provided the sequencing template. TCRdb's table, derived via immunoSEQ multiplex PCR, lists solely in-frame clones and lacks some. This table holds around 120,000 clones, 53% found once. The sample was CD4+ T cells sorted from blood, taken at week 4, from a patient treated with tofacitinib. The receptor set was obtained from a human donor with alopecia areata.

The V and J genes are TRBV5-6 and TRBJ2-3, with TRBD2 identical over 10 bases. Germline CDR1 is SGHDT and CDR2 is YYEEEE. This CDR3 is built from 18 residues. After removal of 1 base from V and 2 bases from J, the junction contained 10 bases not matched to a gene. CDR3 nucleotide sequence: TGTGCCAGCAGCTTGCCGCTAGCGGGAGTAGGAAACACAGATACGCAGTATTTT. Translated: CASSLPLAGVGNTDTQYF.

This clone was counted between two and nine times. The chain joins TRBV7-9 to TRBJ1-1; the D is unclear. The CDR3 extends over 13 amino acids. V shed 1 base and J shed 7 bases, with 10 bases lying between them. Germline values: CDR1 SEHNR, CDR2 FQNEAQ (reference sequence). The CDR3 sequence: CASSLGAGLEAFF. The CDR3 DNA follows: TGTGCCAGCAGCTTAGGTGCCGGTCTTGAAGCTTTCTTT.

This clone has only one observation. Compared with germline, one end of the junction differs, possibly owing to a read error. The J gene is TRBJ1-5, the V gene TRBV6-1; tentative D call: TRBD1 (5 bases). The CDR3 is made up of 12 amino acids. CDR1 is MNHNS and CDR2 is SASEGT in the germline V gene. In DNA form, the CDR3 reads TGTGCCAGCAGGGAAGGGACGCCTCTCCAGCATTTT. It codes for CASREGTPLQHF.

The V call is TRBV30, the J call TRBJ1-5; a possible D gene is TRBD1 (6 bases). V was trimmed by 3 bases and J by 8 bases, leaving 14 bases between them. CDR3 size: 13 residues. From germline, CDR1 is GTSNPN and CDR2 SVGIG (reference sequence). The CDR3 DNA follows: TGTGCCTGGAGAGGACAGTCTGGGGAGCCCCAGCATTTT. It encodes CAWRGQSGEPQHF.

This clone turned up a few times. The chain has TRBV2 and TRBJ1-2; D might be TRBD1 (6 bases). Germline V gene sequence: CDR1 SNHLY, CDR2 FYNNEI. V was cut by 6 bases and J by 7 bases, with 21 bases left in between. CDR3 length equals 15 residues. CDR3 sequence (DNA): TGTGCCAGCAGACGGGACGGAACTAGGGGGGCTGGCTACACCTTC. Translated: CASRRDGTRGAGYTF.

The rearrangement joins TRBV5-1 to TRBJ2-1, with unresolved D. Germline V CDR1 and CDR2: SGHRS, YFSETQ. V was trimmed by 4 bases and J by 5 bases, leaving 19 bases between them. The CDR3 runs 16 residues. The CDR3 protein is CASSTWPGGQDNEQFF. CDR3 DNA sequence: TGCGCCAGCAGCACCTGGCCTGGCGGCCAAGACAATGAGCAGTTCTTC.

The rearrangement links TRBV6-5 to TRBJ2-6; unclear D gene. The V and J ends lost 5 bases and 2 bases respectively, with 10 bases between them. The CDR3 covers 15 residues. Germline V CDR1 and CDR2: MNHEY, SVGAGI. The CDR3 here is CASSRFSAGANVLTF. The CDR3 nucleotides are TGTGCCAGCAGTCGGTTTTCGGCTGGGGCCAACGTCCTGACTTTC.

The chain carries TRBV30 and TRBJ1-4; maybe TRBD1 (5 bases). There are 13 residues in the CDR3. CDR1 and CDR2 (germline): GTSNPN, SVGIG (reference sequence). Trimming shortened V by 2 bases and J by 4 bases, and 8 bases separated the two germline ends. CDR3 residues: CAWSRGINEKLFF. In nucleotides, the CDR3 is TGTGCCTGGAGTCGGGGGATTAATGAAAAACTGTTTTTT.

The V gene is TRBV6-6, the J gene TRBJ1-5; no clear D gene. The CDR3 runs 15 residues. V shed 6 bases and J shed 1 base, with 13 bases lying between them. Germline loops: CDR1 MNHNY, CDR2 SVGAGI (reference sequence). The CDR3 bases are TGTGCCAGCAGCTATGGACGGTTGAGCAATCAGCCCCAGCATTTT. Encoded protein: CASSYGRLSNQPQHF.

The chain's CDR3 is CASSRDKGAGYTF. CDR3 DNA sequence: TGCGCCAGCAGTCGAGACAAGGGAGCTGGCTACACCTTC. V gene TRBV5-1 combines with J gene TRBJ1-2, with D unresolved. CDR1 and CDR2 (germline): SGHRS, YFSETQ. V lost 5 bases to trimming and J lost 7 bases, with 15 bases between them. The CDR3 is 13 residues long.

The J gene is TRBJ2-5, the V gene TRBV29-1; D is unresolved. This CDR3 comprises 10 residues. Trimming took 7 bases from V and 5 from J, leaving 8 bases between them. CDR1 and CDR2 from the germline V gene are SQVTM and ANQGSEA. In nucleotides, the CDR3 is TGCAGCGGGGGATGGGAGACCCAGTACTTC. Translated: CSGGWETQYF. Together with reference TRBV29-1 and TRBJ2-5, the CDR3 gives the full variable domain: SAVISQKPSRDICQRGTSLTIQCQVDSQVTMMFWYRQQPGQSLTLIATANQGSEATYESGFVIDKFPISRPNLTFSTLTVSNMSPEDSSIYLCSGGWETQYFGPGTRLLVL.

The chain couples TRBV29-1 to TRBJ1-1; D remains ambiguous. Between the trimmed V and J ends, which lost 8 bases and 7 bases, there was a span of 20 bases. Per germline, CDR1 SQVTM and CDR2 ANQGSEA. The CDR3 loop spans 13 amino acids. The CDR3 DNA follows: TGCAGCACACGTAGAATGGGCCTGGGTGAAGCTTTCTTT. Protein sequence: CSTRRMGLGEAFF.

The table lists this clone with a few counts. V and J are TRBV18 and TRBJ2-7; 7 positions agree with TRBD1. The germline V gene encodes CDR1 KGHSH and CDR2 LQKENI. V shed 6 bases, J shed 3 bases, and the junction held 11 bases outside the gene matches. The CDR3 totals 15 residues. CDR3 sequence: CASSTGQVGGYEQYF. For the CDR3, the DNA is TGTGCCAGCTCTACCGGACAGGTTGGGGGCTACGAGCAGTACTTC.

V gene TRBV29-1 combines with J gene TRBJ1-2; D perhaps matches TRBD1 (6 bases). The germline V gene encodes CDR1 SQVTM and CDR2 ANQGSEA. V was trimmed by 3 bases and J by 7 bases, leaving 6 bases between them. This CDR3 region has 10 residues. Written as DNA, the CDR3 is TGCAGCGTTGACAGGGGTGGCTACACCTTC. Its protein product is CSVDRGGYTF.

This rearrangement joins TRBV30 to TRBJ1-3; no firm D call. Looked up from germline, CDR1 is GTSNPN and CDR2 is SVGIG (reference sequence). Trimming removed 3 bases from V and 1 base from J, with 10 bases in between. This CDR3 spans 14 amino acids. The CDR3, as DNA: TGTGCCTGGAGCAGACGCAATTCTGGAAACACCATATATTTT. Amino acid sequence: CAWSRRNSGNTIYF.

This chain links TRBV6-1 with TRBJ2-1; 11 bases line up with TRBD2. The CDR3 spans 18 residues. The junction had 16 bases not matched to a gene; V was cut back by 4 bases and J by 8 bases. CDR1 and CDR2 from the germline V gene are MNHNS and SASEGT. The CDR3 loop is CASSGSLRGSGGAYEQFF. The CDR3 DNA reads TGTGCCAGCAGTGGAAGTCTGAGAGGTAGCGGGGGGGCATATGAGCAGTTCTTC.

CDR3 sequence reads: CASSPGQDYGYTF. The CDR3 DNA is TGTGCCAGCAGCCCTGGACAGGACTATGGCTACACCTTC. The chain carries TRBV7-9 and TRBJ1-2, with 7 bases fitting TRBD1. Losses at the gene ends were 5 bases for V and 3 bases for J; bases not matched to a gene: 3. Germline assignment: CDR1 SEHNR and CDR2 FQNEAQ (reference sequence). The CDR3 covers 13 residues.

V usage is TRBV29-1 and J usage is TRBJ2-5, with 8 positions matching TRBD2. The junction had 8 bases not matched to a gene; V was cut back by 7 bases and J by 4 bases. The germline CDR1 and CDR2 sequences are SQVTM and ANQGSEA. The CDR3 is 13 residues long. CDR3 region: CSARRGLGETQYF. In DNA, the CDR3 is TGCAGCGCCCGTCGGGGACTAGGAGAGACCCAGTACTTC.

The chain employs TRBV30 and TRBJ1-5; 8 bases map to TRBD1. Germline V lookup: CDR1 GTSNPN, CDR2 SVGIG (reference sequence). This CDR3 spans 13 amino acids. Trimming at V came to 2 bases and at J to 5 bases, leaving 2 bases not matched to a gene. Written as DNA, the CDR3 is TGTGCCTGGAGTCAGGACAGGGATCAGCCCCAGCATTTT. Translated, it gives CAWSQDRDQPQHF.

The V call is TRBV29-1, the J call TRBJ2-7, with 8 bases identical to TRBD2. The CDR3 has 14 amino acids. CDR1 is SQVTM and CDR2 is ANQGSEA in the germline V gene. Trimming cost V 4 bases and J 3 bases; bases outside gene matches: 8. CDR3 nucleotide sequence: TGCAGCGTTGTAGCGGGAAGAGGGGGCTACGAGCAGTACTTC. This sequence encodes CSVVAGRGGYEQYF.

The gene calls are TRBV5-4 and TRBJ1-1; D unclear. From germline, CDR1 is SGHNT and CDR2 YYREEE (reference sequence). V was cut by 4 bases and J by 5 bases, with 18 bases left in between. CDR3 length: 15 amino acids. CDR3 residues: CASSPSPNEMTEAFF. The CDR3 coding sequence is TGTGCCAGCAGCCCTAGCCCTAATGAGATGACTGAAGCTTTCTTT.

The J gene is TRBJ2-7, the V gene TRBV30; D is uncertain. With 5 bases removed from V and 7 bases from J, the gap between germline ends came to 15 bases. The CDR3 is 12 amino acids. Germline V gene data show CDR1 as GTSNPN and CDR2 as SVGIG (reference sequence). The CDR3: CAWRLLELEQYF. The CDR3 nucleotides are TGTGCCTGGCGGCTCCTTGAGTTAGAGCAGTACTTC.